What follows are 10 T cell receptor beta chains derived from one specimen sequenced in a study of blood T cell repertoires in COVID-19 (dated by TCRdb to about 2020). Receptor amplification or capture employed the immunoSEQ multiplex PCR assay. Drawn from immuneACCESS, this table holds only the in-frame rearrangements with V and J called that TCRdb kept. Clones are partly lost; checked studies trace under half to an unresolved V gene and leave the rest unexplained. For this sample the table gives under 250,000 clones, of which 65% to 90% were detected only once. The top ten clones comprise under 2% of the sample. Sequencing input: PBMCs or T cells enriched from blood (not recorded which). These receptors were taken from a middle-aged man who had recovered from COVID-19.

The chain employs TRBV30 and TRBJ1-2, with a tentative D call TRBD1 (5 bases). The CDR3 runs to 12 residues. The germline V and J ends were trimmed by 1 base and 2 bases, with 5 bases remaining between them. From germline, CDR1 is GTSNPN and CDR2 SVGIG (reference sequence). CDR3 residues: CAWSAGNYGYTF. The CDR3 DNA reads TGTGCCTGGAGTGCAGGGAACTATGGCTACACCTTC.

This chain uses TRBV9 with TRBJ2-2; 8 positions match TRBD2. In germline, CDR1 is SGDLS, CDR2 YYNGEE. V dropped 0 bases and J dropped 5; count of bases not matched to a gene: 9. This CDR3 is built from 17 residues. CDR3 region: CASSVARGSGTTGELFF. The CDR3 region has the DNA TGTGCCAGCAGCGTAGCTCGCGGTAGCGGGACAACCGGGGAGCTGTTTTTT. Together with reference TRBV9 and TRBJ2-2, the CDR3 gives the full variable domain: DSGVTQTPKHLITATGQRVTLRCSPRSGDLSVYWYQQSLDQGLQFLIQYYNGEERAKGNILERFSAQQFPDLHSELNLSSLELGDSALYFCASSVARGSGTTGELFFGEGSRLTVL.

The CDR3: CASSDGKPGLLNEQFF. In nucleotides, the CDR3 is TGTGCCAGCAGTGATGGTAAGCCGGGACTTCTAAATGAGCAGTTCTTC. This chain uses TRBV25-1 with TRBJ2-1, with a tentative D call TRBD2 (6 bases). Trimming pared 3 bases from V and 7 bases from J, leaving 19 bases between. Germline V lookup: CDR1 MGHDK, CDR2 SYGVNS. This CDR3 has 16 amino acids.

This chain uses TRBV6-5 with TRBJ1-6; tentative D call: TRBD1 (5 bases). Trimming cost V 6 bases and J 13 bases, with 22 bases left between them. The CDR3 spans 15 residues. Germline CDR1 and CDR2: MNHEY and SVGAGI. Here the CDR3 DNA reads TGTGCCAGCAGGACCGGGACGGGACTAATTCGGCCCCTCCACTTT. Residues: CASRTGTGLIRPLHF.

In DNA form, the CDR3 reads TGTGCCATCAGTGAGTCCACAGGGTCGAACACCATATATTTT. It is translated as CAISESTGSNTIYF. The chain has TRBV10-3 and TRBJ1-3; D perhaps matches TRBD1 (6 bases). V lost 0 bases, J lost 7 bases, and 10 bases lay in between. Germline lookup yields CDR1 ENHRY and CDR2 SYGVKD. The CDR3 extends over 14 amino acids.

The chain combines TRBV30 with TRBJ2-3, with 9 bases aligning to TRBD2. CDR1 GTSNPN and CDR2 SVGIG come from the germline V gene (reference sequence). The CDR3 contains 13 residues. The trim removed 4 bases at V and 6 bases at J, leaving 5 bases unmatched. CDR3: CAWKLRGGDTQYF. CDR3 nucleotide sequence: TGTGCCTGGAAGTTGCGGGGGGGGGATACGCAGTATTTT.

The CDR3 DNA follows: TGTGCCAGCAAACAGGTGAACACTGAAGCTTTCTTT. Encoded protein: CASKQVNTEAFF. The chain joins TRBV9 to TRBJ1-1; perhaps TRBD1 as D (5 bases). V gave up 6 bases and J gave up 0 bases, with 6 bases separating them. CDR3 length equals 12 residues. Per the germline V gene, CDR1 is SGDLS and CDR2 is YYNGEE.

The chain couples TRBV6-6 to TRBJ1-1; 7 nucleotides agree with TRBD1. V was clipped by 6 bases and J by 2 bases; unmatched bases: 12. This CDR3 region has 16 residues. Germline V gene data show CDR1 as MNHNY and CDR2 as SVGAGI (reference sequence). The DNA for the CDR3 is TGTGCCAGCAGCAAGGGACAGTTGATAAGTAACACTGAAGCTTTCTTT. Its protein product is CASSKGQLISNTEAFF.

The chain is built from TRBV18 and TRBJ1-3; D uncertain. Trimming took 2 bases from V and 2 from J, leaving 7 bases between them. The CDR3 covers 14 residues. In germline, CDR1 is KGHSH, CDR2 LQKENI. The CDR3 spells CASSPGRPGNTIYF. The CDR3 coding sequence is TGTGCCAGCTCACCAGGGCGTCCTGGAAACACCATATATTTT.

The chain joins TRBV20-1 to TRBJ1-2; TRBD1 agrees at 8 bases. The CDR3 contains 11 residues. The V gene's germline CDR1 is DFQATT and CDR2 SNEGSKA (reference sequence). The CDR3 protein is CRPGQVYGYTF. The CDR3 DNA is TGCAGGCCGGGACAGGTTTATGGCTACACCTTC.